The sequence of this TCR beta chain was determined in a study of shared clonotypes between healthy human individuals. As for the study in general: Researchers drew samples from two women and three men aged 18 to 49.

Study findings and constraints: Non-shared clonotypes showed lower generation probabilities than clonotypes common to all four donors.

Remarks on this clone: Its antigen is still unknown.

Running of the assay took place at deep level. Here immunoSEQ multiplex PCR was the method, and the copy in TCRdb shows in-frame clones only, minus some. This sample has millions of clones, with just over 90% found just once. The naive CD8 fraction comprised CD45RO-negative cells positively selected for CCR7 and excluded terminally differentiated effector memory CD45RA+ cells. Each of the donors was a healthy adult who was HIV-negative and had not had a recent acute infection or vaccination. Trimming took off 8 bases at V and 4 bases at J, with 13 bases between the two ends. This CDR3 spans 13 amino acids. CDR1 and CDR2 (germline): MNHEY, SMNVEV (reference sequence).

The sequenced material came from naive CD8+ T cells from PBMCs. V gene TRBV27 combines with J gene TRBJ2-3; possible D gene TRBD2, 6 bases. The source is a man between 18 and 29 years old in good health. Some clones in this sample may be carry-over from other donors' samples. The CDR3 DNA is TGTGCCAGCTACGGAGGGCCGGCAGATACGCAGTATTTT. Its translation: CASYGGPADTQYF.